These T cell receptor beta chains were read from a single sample in a study of blood T cell repertoires in COVID-19. Here immunoSEQ multiplex PCR was the method, and the copy in TCRdb shows in-frame clones only, minus some. The sample carries about 170,000 clones, around 91% recorded once. Input material: PBMCs or T cells enriched from blood (not recorded which). These receptors were obtained from a woman in her late teens or twenties who had recovered from COVID-19. The CDR3 runs from the conserved cysteine through the conserved F or W. A D gene is named only where the DNA matches it firmly. Only some rows state a clone size, as once, few, many or a class for expanded clones.

NA | TRBJ2-1 | TRBV11-3 | TRBD1 | CASSLEASGGDNEQFF | TGTGCCAGCAGCTTAGAGGCCTCAGGGGGAGACAATGAGCAGTTCTTC
NA | TRBJ2-7 | TRBV28 | TRBD2 | CASSERGRSYEQYF | TGTGCCAGCAGTGAGCGGGGCCGATCCTACGAGCAGTACTTC
NA | TRBJ2-1 | TRBV11-2 | NA | CASSLAGSTYNEQFF | TGTGCCAGCAGCTTAGCGGGTTCGACCTACAATGAGCAGTTCTTC
NA | TRBJ2-1 | TRBV7-9 | TRBD1 | CASSGTGVSQNEQFF | TGTGCCAGCAGCGGGACAGGGGTTAGCCAAAATGAGCAGTTCTTC
few | TRBJ2-7 | TRBV28 | TRBD2 | CASSPPRLTGTRYYEQYF | TGTGCCAGCAGTCCCCCGCGATTAACCGGGACTAGATACTACGAGCAGTACTTC
NA | TRBJ2-7 | TRBV9 | TRBD1 | CASSPGDRGPYEQYF | TGTGCCAGCAGCCCCGGGGACAGGGGACCCTACGAGCAGTACTTC
NA | TRBJ1-2 | TRBV11-2 | NA | CASSLRLGGYGYTF | TGTGCCAGCAGCTTACGTCTGGGGGGCTATGGCTACACCTTC
NA | TRBJ2-3 | TRBV19 | TRBD1 | CASSRRAGQGPNTQYF | TGTGCCAGTAGCAGACGTGCGGGACAGGGGCCAAATACGCAGTATTTT
NA | TRBJ1-2 | TRBV4-3 | NA | CASSQVRGSDYGYTF | TGCGCCAGCAGCCAAGTTAGGGGAAGCGACTATGGCTACACCTTC
NA | TRBJ2-4 | TRBV7-2 | NA | CASSLARGKVNIQYF | TGTGCCAGCAGCTTAGCGCGGGGAAAGGTAAACATTCAGTACTTC
NA | TRBJ1-5 | TRBV4-2 | TRBD1 | CASSKNNRDRNQPQHF | TGTGCCAGCAGCAAAAACAACCGGGACAGAAACCAGCCCCAGCATTTT
NA | TRBJ2-7 | TRBV6-5 | NA | CASRQGYEQYF | TGTGCCAGCAGGCAGGGTTACGAGCAGTACTTC
NA | TRBJ2-7 | TRBV29-1 | TRBD2 | CSVVGGYGEQYF | TGCAGCGTCGTCGGGGGGTACGGGGAGCAGTACTTC
NA | TRBJ2-2 | TRBV7-2 | NA | CASSFFGLNTGELFF | TGTGCCAGCAGCTTTTTCGGACTAAACACCGGGGAGCTGTTTTTT
NA | TRBJ2-1 | TRBV6-1 | TRBD2 | CASSEGFWTSGRKGNEQFF | TGTGCCAGCAGTGAAGGGTTTTGGACTAGCGGCCGCAAGGGGAATGAGCAGTTCTTC
few | TRBJ2-7 | TRBV7-9 | NA | CASSSIRYEQYF | TGTGCCAGCAGCTCGATTAGATACGAGCAGTACTTC
NA | TRBJ1-1 | TRBV7-9 | TRBD1 | CASSPRDTGTATEAFF | TGTGCCAGCAGCCCCAGAGACACCGGGACAGCGACTGAAGCTTTCTTT
NA | TRBJ2-7 | TRBV28 | NA | CASSFQNPYEQYF | TGTGCCAGCAGTTTTCAGAATCCCTACGAGCAGTACTTC
NA | TRBJ2-1 | TRBV9 | NA | CASSVVGGSYNEQFF | TGTGCCAGCAGCGTAGTCGGCGGCTCCTACAATGAGCAGTTCTTC
NA | TRBJ2-3 | TRBV6-2/TRBV6-3 | NA | CASSYSLREVAESQYF | TGTGCCAGCAGTTACTCTCTACGGGAAGTTGCAGAGTCGCAGTATTTT
NA | TRBJ2-4 | TRBV27 | TRBD2 | CASSLWAGLAGDVQYF | TGTGCCAGCAGTTTATGGGCTGGACTAGCGGGAGACGTTCAGTACTTC
NA | TRBJ1-6 | TRBV27 | TRBD1 | CASSPRDRGNSPLHF | TGTGCCAGCAGTCCCAGGGACAGGGGTAATTCACCCCTCCACTTT
NA | TRBJ1-2 | TRBV18 | TRBD1 | CASSPTTGEGYGYTF | TGTGCCAGCTCACCGACGACAGGGGAGGGCTATGGCTACACCTTC
NA | TRBJ2-3 | TRBV9 | NA | CASSVAGRGGTDTQYF | TGTGCCAGCAGCGTAGCGGGCAGGGGTGGTACAGATACGCAGTATTTT
NA | TRBJ2-3 | TRBV28 | TRBD1 | CALGGQGPDTQYF | TGTGCCCTTGGGGGACAGGGGCCAGATACGCAGTATTTT
NA | TRBJ2-7 | TRBV29-1 | TRBD1 | CSVGTGGEYEQYF | TGCAGCGTTGGCACAGGGGGCGAGTACGAGCAGTACTTC
NA | TRBJ1-4 | TRBV7-9 | NA | CASSPTGANEKLFF | TGTGCCAGCAGCCCAACCGGGGCTAATGAAAAACTGTTTTTT
NA | TRBJ1-4 | TRBV28 | NA | CASIGGAVNEKLFF | TGTGCCAGCATCGGGGGGGCGGTTAATGAAAAACTGTTTTTT
NA | TRBJ1-4 | TRBV10-1 | NA | CASSESIGQQGKLFF | TGCGCCAGCAGTGAGTCGATAGGACAGCAAGGAAAACTGTTTTTT
NA | TRBJ2-3 | TRBV4-1 | NA | CASSPLGLNTQYF | TGCGCCAGCAGCCCCCTTGGACTCAATACGCAGTATTTT
NA | TRBJ1-1 | TRBV30 | TRBD1 | CAWSQGAGSRPFF | TGTGCCTGGAGTCAGGGGGCAGGGTCCAGGCCTTTCTTT
NA | TRBJ1-1 | TRBV5-1 | TRBD1 | CASSLQQGGRTEAFF | TGCGCCAGCAGCCTCCAACAGGGGGGTAGGACTGAAGCTTTCTTT
NA | TRBJ2-2 | TRBV2 | TRBD2 | CASARLANTGELFF | TGTGCCAGCGCCAGACTAGCAAACACCGGGGAGCTGTTTTTT
NA | TRBJ1-1 | TRBV7-9 | NA | CASSSWTENTEAFF | TGTGCCAGCAGCTCCTGGACAGAGAACACTGAAGCTTTCTTT
once | TRBJ2-5 | TRBV6-5 | TRBD2 | CASRRRGIGTQYF | TGTGCCAGCAGGAGGCGGGGGATCGGGACCCAGTACTTC
few | TRBJ2-3 | TRBV7-2 | NA | CASSLAQGNMDTQYF | TGTGCCAGCAGCTTAGCACAGGGTAATATGGATACGCAGTATTTT
NA | TRBJ2-5 | TRBV9 | TRBD2 | CASSVGTSGVETQYF | TGTGCCAGCAGCGTCGGGACTAGCGGGGTGGAGACCCAGTACTTC
NA | TRBJ2-7 | TRBV11-3 | NA | CASIFRDFGPSKQYF | TGTGCCAGCATCTTTAGGGACTTTGGACCCAGCAAGCAGTACTTC
NA | TRBJ2-7 | TRBV27 | TRBD2 | CASSSIGGRTLHEQYF | TGTGCCAGCAGTTCTATTGGCGGGAGAACCCTCCACGAGCAGTACTTC
NA | TRBJ2-1 | TRBV10-3 | NA | CAISESIGSFDEQFF | TGTGCCATCAGTGAGTCGATCGGTAGTTTCGATGAGCAGTTCTTC
once | TRBJ2-7 | TRBV14 | NA | CASSQRGSSYEQYF | TGTGCCAGCAGCCAAAGGGGATCCTCGTACGAGCAGTACTTC
NA | TRBJ2-7 | TRBV4-3 | TRBD2 | CASSQGLVFYEQYF | TGCGCCAGCAGCCAGGGACTAGTTTTCTACGAGCAGTACTTC
NA | TRBJ1-3 | TRBV12-3/TRBV12-4 | NA | CASSLDSGNTIYF | TGTGCCAGCAGTTTGGACAGTGGAAACACCATATATTTT
NA | TRBJ2-5 | TRBV7-2 | TRBD1 | CASSWGQRAETQYF | TGTGCCAGCAGCTGGGGACAGCGAGCAGAGACCCAGTACTTC
NA | TRBJ2-5 | TRBV29-1 | NA | CSVARQRETQYF | TGCAGCGTTGCAAGACAGCGTGAGACCCAGTACTTC
NA | TRBJ1-5 | TRBV2 | NA | CASSGEVQPQHF | TGTGCCAGCAGTGGGGAGGTTCAGCCCCAGCATTTT
NA | TRBJ1-1 | TRBV6-5 | NA | CASTMGSRAFF | TGTGCCAGCACTATGGGGAGTCGAGCTTTCTTT